One sample yielded the 10 T cell receptor beta chains listed below, sequenced in a study of T cell responses to AZD1222 COVID-19 vaccine. The data were produced by immunoSEQ multiplex PCR, yet TCRdb's version contains in-frame clones alone and is incomplete. This sample yields approximately 100,000 clones, of which about nine tenths are seen a single time; about 5% belongs to the top ten. Source: peripheral blood, taken on day 0 of AZD1222 vaccination. These TCRs come from an adult in good health.

This clone was counted only a few times. The chain couples TRBV2 to TRBJ2-7; perhaps TRBD1 as D (6 bases). CDR1 and CDR2 (germline): SNHLY, FYNNEI. Trimming removed 3 bases from V and 4 bases from J, with 19 bases in between. CDR3 length: 16 amino acids. CDR3 DNA: TGTGCCAGCAGTGACAGCTACCGGGACACATATTACGAGCAGTACTTC. This sequence encodes CASSDSYRDTYYEQYF.

The genes are TRBV13 and TRBJ1-1, with D unresolved. The CDR3 totals 11 residues. Germline V gene lookup returns CDR1 PRHDT and CDR2 FYEKMQ (reference sequence). Trimming cost V 3 bases and J 10 bases, with 9 bases left between them. The CDR3: CASSFRRVAFF. The CDR3 region has the DNA TGTGCCAGCAGCTTTAGGAGGGTAGCTTTCTTT.

The chain couples TRBV4-2 to TRBJ1-4, with unresolved D. This CDR3 spans 15 amino acids. The germline V gene has CDR1 LGHNA and CDR2 YNFKEQ. V shed 0 bases and J shed 5 bases, with 10 bases lying between them. The chain's CDR3 is CASSQEGLSNEKLFF. For the CDR3, the DNA is TGTGCCAGCAGCCAAGAGGGTTTGTCGAATGAAAAACTGTTTTTT.

The chain joins TRBV5-1 to TRBJ1-2; 7 positions match TRBD1. V was pared by 0 bases and J by 6 bases, with 14 bases of the junction left unmatched. There are 17 residues in the CDR3. In germline, CDR1 is SGHRS, CDR2 YFSETQ. This CDR3 reads CASSLGMRDSGGNGYTF. The CDR3 bases are TGCGCCAGCAGCTTGGGGATGAGGGACAGCGGAGGTAATGGCTACACCTTC.

This clone appeared once. The rearrangement links TRBV30 to TRBJ1-2, with a tentative D call TRBD1 (6 bases). Germline CDR1 GTSNPN, CDR2 SVGIG (reference sequence). Trimming shortened V by 5 bases and J by 0 bases, and 13 bases separated the two germline ends. The CDR3 loop spans 14 amino acids. The CDR3 coding sequence is TGTGCCTGGTCCCCGGGACACCCTAACTATGGCTACACCTTC. Translated, it gives CAWSPGHPNYGYTF.

The chain couples TRBV5-4 to TRBJ1-2; 7 bases fit TRBD1. The CDR3 is made up of 18 amino acids. The V gene's germline CDR1 is SGHNT and CDR2 YYREEE (reference sequence). The J segment lost 2 bases and the V segment lost 4 bases, leaving 17 bases of the junction unmatched. In nucleotides, the CDR3 is TGTGCCAGCAGCCCCAACCTTCCGACAGGGACGCTCAACTATGGCTACACCTTC. This encodes CASSPNLPTGTLNYGYTF.

This chain connects TRBV29-1 to TRBJ1-2, with a tentative D call TRBD1 (5 bases). The CDR3 is made up of 13 amino acids. The V gene's germline CDR1 is SQVTM and CDR2 ANQGSEA. The V end lost 1 base, the J end lost 5 bases, and 11 bases lay between the germline ends. DNA of the CDR3: TGCAGCGTTGAAGGGATACAGGCGTATGGCTACACCTTC. It translates to CSVEGIQAYGYTF.

This chain links TRBV10-3 with TRBJ1-1; unclear D gene. The CDR3 sequence is 14 residues long. Trimming pared 4 bases from V and 7 bases from J, leaving 16 bases between. In germline, CDR1 is ENHRY, CDR2 SYGVKD. CDR3 protein: CAISATALRDEAFF. Written as DNA, the CDR3 is TGTGCCATCAGTGCCACCGCGTTACGAGATGAAGCTTTCTTT.

This clone was picked up a small number of times. This chain joins TRBV6-5 and TRBJ1-2, with D hard to call. Trimming pared 10 bases from V and 4 bases from J, leaving 16 bases between. The CDR3 loop spans 13 amino acids. The germline V gene encodes CDR1 MNHEY and CDR2 SVGAGI. The CDR3 here is CATRIRSSYGYTF. CDR3 nucleotides: TGTGCCACCCGGATCAGATCTAGCTATGGCTACACCTTC.

This chain joins TRBV5-1 and TRBJ1-6, with 12 nucleotides matching TRBD1. After removal of 4 bases from V and 9 bases from J, the junction contained 5 bases not matched to a gene. Germline CDR1 is SGHRS and CDR2 is YFSETQ. CDR3 length: 15 amino acids. CDR3 sequence reads: CASSLGTGGSSPLHF. CDR3 nucleotide sequence: TGCGCCAGCAGCCTCGGGACAGGGGGCTCTTCACCCCTCCACTTT. Full variable domain (rest looked up from reference TRBV5-1 and TRBJ1-6): KAGVTQTPRYLIKTRGQQVTLSCSPISGHRSVSWYQQTPGQGLQFLFEYFSETQRNKGNFPGRFSGRQFSNSRSEMNVSTLELGDSALYLCASSLGTGGSSPLHFGNGTRLTVT.